One and the same sample provided the 16 T cell receptor beta chains below, sequenced in a study of CD8 T cells in ankylosing spondylitis. TCRdb independently ran MiXCR on the 5' RACE reads; one entry per CDR3 protein. This sample has about 130,000 distinct CDR3 sequences, with about 6.4% found just once. The sequenced sample was blood, either unsorted or a sorted T cell fraction (not recorded which). The receptors were gathered from a male donor with ankylosing spondylitis or in good health (not recorded which).

This clonotype turned up a few times. The rearrangement links TRBV5-1 to TRBJ2-7; D is possibly TRBD2 (5 bases). The CDR3 sequence is 15 residues long. CDR1 and CDR2 from the germline V gene are SGHRS and YFSETQ. Trimming stripped 2 bases from V and 1 base from J, with 13 bases between. This CDR3 reads CASSLNTGDSYEQYF. CDR3 coding DNA: TGCGCCAGCAGCTTAAATACCGGGGATTCCTACGAGCAGTACTTC.

This clonotype was recorded a few times. This chain connects TRBV7-2 to TRBJ2-5, with TRBD2 identical over 10 bases. Germline CDR1 and CDR2: SGHTA and FQGNSA. The CDR3 has 17 residues. The trim removed 5 bases at V and 4 bases at J, leaving 13 bases unmatched. CDR3: CASSKRPLAGRLETQYF. DNA of the CDR3: TGTGCCAGCAGCAAGAGACCACTAGCGGGGAGATTAGAGACCCAGTACTTC.

At least ten counts were recorded for this clonotype. The gene calls are TRBV20-1 and TRBJ1-1, with D unclear. Germline V lookup: CDR1 DFQATT, CDR2 SNEGSKA (reference sequence). The V end lost 3 bases, the J end lost 2 bases, and 7 bases lay between the germline ends. The CDR3 runs 12 residues. CDR3 residues: CSARYTNTEAFF. The CDR3 DNA reads as TGCAGTGCTAGGTACACAAACACTGAAGCTTTCTTT.

This clonotype has ten or more counts. J is TRBJ2-5 and V is TRBV6-1; tentatively, D is TRBD1 (6 bases). With 6 bases removed from V and 2 bases from J, the gap between germline ends came to 13 bases. Germline CDR1 is MNHNS and CDR2 is SASEGT. CDR3 length: 14 amino acids. The CDR3 reads CASSRGTEQETQYF. The CDR3 DNA sequence: TGTGCCAGCAGCAGGGGAACAGAGCAAGAGACCCAGTACTTC.

In its sample, this clonotype was seen many times. The V gene is TRBV20-1, the J gene TRBJ2-3, with 13 bases identical to TRBD2. CDR3 length: 14 amino acids. The germline V gene encodes CDR1 DFQATT and CDR2 SNEGSKA (reference sequence). V dropped 6 bases and J dropped 5; count of bases not matched to a gene: 5. The CDR3 sequence: CSAFRTSGGDTQYF. DNA of the CDR3: TGCAGTGCCTTTCGGACTAGCGGGGGAGATACGCAGTATTTT.

This clonotype was recorded at least ten times. The V gene is TRBV10-3, the J gene TRBJ2-7, with TRBD2 matching over 7 bases. The V gene's germline CDR1 is ENHRY and CDR2 SYGVKD. V was pared by 6 bases and J by 7 bases, with 6 bases of the junction left unmatched. This CDR3 comprises 12 residues. The DNA for the CDR3 is TGTGCCATCAGGCGGGAGATCGGTGAGCAGTACTTC. Residues: CAIRREIGEQYF.

This clonotype has at least ten counts. The rearrangement uses TRBV29-1 and TRBJ1-2; 11 nucleotides agree with TRBD1. From germline, CDR1 is SQVTM and CDR2 ANQGSEA. The length of the CDR3 is 13 residues. Trimming took 6 bases from V and 5 from J; bases not matched to a gene: 5. CDR3 sequence: CSVVGTGGYGYTF. The CDR3 DNA reads as TGCAGCGTCGTCGGGACAGGGGGTTATGGCTACACCTTC.

This clonotype was recorded many times. V gene TRBV5-1 combines with J gene TRBJ2-5; 8 bases are a match to TRBD1. The V gene end was trimmed by 6 bases and the J gene end by 5 bases; junction bases not matched to a gene: 9. Germline CDR1 is SGHRS and CDR2 is YFSETQ. CDR3 length: 14 residues. CDR3 residues: CASNRGQGWETQYF. As DNA, the CDR3 is TGCGCCAGCAACCGCGGACAGGGCTGGGAGACCCAGTACTTC. Full variable domain (missing parts from reference TRBV5-1 and TRBJ2-5): KAGVTQTPRYLIKTRGQQVTLSCSPISGHRSVSWYQQTPGQGLQFLFEYFSETQRNKGNFPGRFSGRQFSNSRSEMNVSTLELGDSALYLCASNRGQGWETQYFGPGTRLLVL.

This clonotype was picked up many times. The chain has TRBV27 and TRBJ2-1; D may be TRBD2 (5 bases). The CDR3 covers 12 residues. V gave up 3 bases and J gave up 10 bases, with 10 bases separating them. CDR1 is MNHEY, CDR2 SMNVEV, per germline (reference sequence). As DNA, the CDR3 is TGTGCCAGCAGTTTCGGAGGCATAGAGCAGTTCTTC. Residues: CASSFGGIEQFF.

This clonotype has a count of ten or more. The J gene is TRBJ2-7, the V gene TRBV5-1; 11 positions agree with TRBD2. Trimming cost V 4 bases and J 0 bases; bases outside gene matches: 6. This CDR3 has 16 amino acids. Germline CDR1 reads SGHRS; CDR2 reads YFSETQ. The CDR3 here is CASSSSGTSGSYEQYF. The CDR3 bases are TGCGCCAGCAGCAGTTCGGGGACTAGCGGCTCCTACGAGCAGTACTTC.

This clonotype has a count of ten or more. This chain joins TRBV20-1 and TRBJ1-1; no reliable D call. Trimming left V 5 bases short and J 0 bases short, with 10 bases between. The CDR3 loop spans 13 amino acids. CDR1 is DFQATT, CDR2 SNEGSKA, per germline (reference sequence). The CDR3 sequence: CSAPNDLNTEAFF. The CDR3, as DNA: TGCAGTGCTCCAAACGACCTGAACACTGAAGCTTTCTTT.

This clonotype has a count of ten or more. This chain uses TRBV18 with TRBJ1-5; D remains ambiguous. Germline-derived CDR1 and CDR2 are KGHSH and LQKENI. The CDR3 consists of 15 residues. The germline V and J ends were trimmed by 1 base and 4 bases, with 11 bases remaining between them. The CDR3 DNA reads TGTGCCAGCTCACCACAGGGAACCATTAATCAGCCCCAGCATTTT. It is translated as CASSPQGTINQPQHF.

This clonotype was seen repeatedly, ten times or more. The rearrangement uses TRBV7-8 and TRBJ2-7; possible D gene TRBD2, 5 bases. Germline V lookup: CDR1 SGHVS, CDR2 FQNEAQ. The CDR3 runs to 13 residues. V was clipped by 4 bases and J by 7 bases, with 14 bases between them. Here the CDR3 DNA reads TGTGCCAGCAGCTATGCAACTAGGAGTGAGCAGTACTTC. Amino acids: CASSYATRSEQYF. Full variable domain (missing parts from reference TRBV7-8 and TRBJ2-7): GAGVSQSPRYKVAKRGQDVALRCDPISGHVSLFWYQQALGQGPEFLTYFQNEAQLDKSGLPSDRFFAERPEGSVSTLKIQRTQQEDSAVYLCASSYATRSEQYFGPGTRLTVT.

This clonotype occurred many times. The CDR3 here is CSAPPGGANYGYTF. The CDR3 bases are TGCAGTGCTCCACCGGGGGGCGCCAACTATGGCTACACCTTC. The chain has TRBV20-1 and TRBJ1-2, with TRBD1 as a possible D gene (6 bases). This CDR3 is built from 14 residues. CDR1 is DFQATT and CDR2 is SNEGSKA in the germline V gene (reference sequence). The V end was cut by 5 bases, the J end by 2 bases, with 15 bases between.

CDR3 region: CASSATRDRDVKTQYF. For the CDR3, the DNA is TGCGCCAGCAGCGCGACCCGGGACAGGGATGTGAAGACCCAGTACTTC. This sequence joins TRBV5-1 and TRBJ2-5; the match to TRBD1 covers 9 bases. Germline V CDR1 and CDR2: SGHRS, YFSETQ. This CDR3 spans 16 amino acids. V was clipped by 4 bases and J by 6 bases; unmatched bases: 13.

This clonotype has at least ten counts. CDR3: CASSLSGAITYEQYF. As DNA, the CDR3 is TGCGCCAGCAGCTTGTCAGGGGCCATCACCTACGAGCAGTACTTC. The chain has TRBV5-1 and TRBJ2-7, with D perhaps matching TRBD1 (6 bases). Germline CDR1 reads SGHRS; CDR2 reads YFSETQ. This CDR3 is built from 15 residues. V dropped 1 base and J dropped 2 bases, with 13 bases sitting between them.